A selection of T cell receptor beta chains follows, all from one sample in a study of spatial heterogeneity in lung cancer. MiXCR, run by TCRdb on the 5' RACE reads, gives a single entry per CDR3 protein. The sample yields around 120,000 distinct CDR3 sequences, 12% seen once. The sample here was PBMCs, taken at follow-up. These receptors were obtained from a male donor with early-stage non-small cell lung cancer. Each CDR3 is given with its conserved first and last residue. D genes are given only for firm matches. Clone size, where shown, is once, few, many, or a class for clones that have expanded.

CDR3 length: 15; J gene: TRBJ2-7; D gene: TRBD1; V gene: TRBV25-1; clone size: few; CDR3 DNA: TGTGCCAGCAGCTCCACTAAGGGGGCCGGCCACGAGCAGTACTTC; CDR3 protein: CASSSTKGAGHEQYF
CDR3 length: 15; J gene: TRBJ1-5; D gene: NA; V gene: TRBV6-5; clone size: NA; CDR3 DNA: TGTGCCAGCAGATCCGCCGACGGGCCCAATCAGCCCCAGCATTTT; CDR3 protein: CASRSADGPNQPQHF
CDR3 length: 15; J gene: TRBJ1-1; D gene: NA; V gene: TRBV3-1; clone size: NA; CDR3 DNA: TGTGCCAGCAGCTTCCGGGGGGGCCTGGGCACTGAAGCTTTCTTT; CDR3 protein: CASSFRGGLGTEAFF
CDR3 length: 12; J gene: TRBJ2-1; D gene: NA; V gene: TRBV7-9; clone size: many; CDR3 DNA: TGTGCCAGCAGCCCCGTAGGGAATGAGCAGTTCTTC; CDR3 protein: CASSPVGNEQFF
CDR3 length: 13; J gene: TRBJ2-1; D gene: NA; V gene: TRBV20-1; clone size: few; CDR3 DNA: TGCAGTGTTCCGATAGGACAGAACAATGAGCAGTTCTTC; CDR3 protein: CSVPIGQNNEQFF
CDR3 length: 14; J gene: TRBJ2-1; D gene: TRBD1; V gene: TRBV29-1; clone size: many; CDR3 DNA: TGCAGCGATCGGGGACAGGGGGCCTACAATGAGCAGTTCTTC; CDR3 protein: CSDRGQGAYNEQFF
CDR3 length: 17; J gene: TRBJ2-2; D gene: NA; V gene: TRBV19; clone size: few; CDR3 DNA: TGTGCCAGTAGTACCGCCTCTATATTAGCCTCCACCGGGGAGCTGTTTTTT; CDR3 protein: CASSTASILASTGELFF
CDR3 length: 14; J gene: TRBJ2-2; D gene: NA; V gene: TRBV9; clone size: NA; CDR3 DNA: TGTGCCAGCAGCGTAACAGGGAACACCGGGGAGCTGTTTTTT; CDR3 protein: CASSVTGNTGELFF
CDR3 length: 15; J gene: TRBJ2-3; D gene: TRBD2; V gene: TRBV10-3; clone size: many; CDR3 DNA: TGTGCCATCAGTGACCTGCGGCTAGCGGTAGATACGCAGTATTTT; CDR3 protein: CAISDLRLAVDTQYF
CDR3 length: 15; J gene: TRBJ2-5; D gene: TRBD2; V gene: TRBV20-1; clone size: NA; CDR3 DNA: TGCAGTGCTAGTCCTCTTAGCGGGGACGGAGAGACCCAGTACTTC; CDR3 protein: CSASPLSGDGETQYF
CDR3 length: 17; J gene: TRBJ2-3; D gene: TRBD1; V gene: TRBV4-1; clone size: NA; CDR3 DNA: TGCGCCAGCAGCCAAATTAGGACAGGGGTATTAACAGATACGCAGTATTTT; CDR3 protein: CASSQIRTGVLTDTQYF
CDR3 length: 16; J gene: TRBJ2-7; D gene: TRBD1; V gene: TRBV12-3/TRBV12-4; clone size: few; CDR3 DNA: TGTGCCAGCAGCAATCACGGCGGGACAGGGGCCTACGAGCAGTACTTC; CDR3 protein: CASSNHGGTGAYEQYF
CDR3 length: 14; J gene: TRBJ1-6; D gene: NA; V gene: TRBV5-1; clone size: many; CDR3 DNA: TGCGCCAGCCGCCCGAGCGGGTTTAATTCACCCCTCCACTTT; CDR3 protein: CASRPSGFNSPLHF
CDR3 length: 16; J gene: TRBJ2-6; D gene: NA; V gene: TRBV7-2; clone size: few; CDR3 DNA: TGTGCCAGCAGCTTAGGTTCACAGGGCTGGGCCAACGTCCTGACTTTC; CDR3 protein: CASSLGSQGWANVLTF
CDR3 length: 12; J gene: TRBJ1-1; D gene: TRBD1; V gene: TRBV20-1; clone size: many; CDR3 DNA: TGCAGCATTCCACAGGGGGCAATGGAAGCTTTCTTT; CDR3 protein: CSIPQGAMEAFF
CDR3 length: 13; J gene: TRBJ2-1; D gene: NA; V gene: TRBV28; clone size: many; CDR3 DNA: TGTGCCAGCAGTTTCCCCAGTTACAATGAGCAGTTCTTC; CDR3 protein: CASSFPSYNEQFF
CDR3 length: 17; J gene: TRBJ1-2; D gene: TRBD1; V gene: TRBV7-2; clone size: many; CDR3 DNA: TGTGCCAGCAGCTTAGCGGGGGACAGGGCTATCCTCTATGGCTACACCTTC; CDR3 protein: CASSLAGDRAILYGYTF
CDR3 length: 13; J gene: TRBJ2-1; D gene: TRBD2; V gene: TRBV10-3; clone size: NA; CDR3 DNA: TGTGCCACGGGACTAGCGGGTAACAATGAGCAGTTCTTC; CDR3 protein: CATGLAGNNEQFF
CDR3 length: 18; J gene: TRBJ2-4; D gene: NA; V gene: TRBV6-2/TRBV6-3; clone size: NA; CDR3 DNA: TGTGCCAGCAGTTACTCGTTGGGCGAGGGGTTCGGCAAAAACATTCAGTACTTC; CDR3 protein: CASSYSLGEGFGKNIQYF
CDR3 length: 12; J gene: TRBJ2-5; D gene: NA; V gene: TRBV27; clone size: NA; CDR3 DNA: TGTGCCAGCAACTCTCCCCGGGGGACCCAGTACTTC; CDR3 protein: CASNSPRGTQYF
CDR3 length: 14; J gene: TRBJ2-3; D gene: NA; V gene: TRBV28; clone size: many; CDR3 DNA: TGTGCCAGCAGAGTAGCCCCTAGCACAGATACGCAGTATTTT; CDR3 protein: CASRVAPSTDTQYF
CDR3 length: 16; J gene: TRBJ1-5; D gene: NA; V gene: TRBV27; clone size: few; CDR3 DNA: TGTGCCAGCAGCCTTGGGGGCGCGGGGAGCAATCAGCCCCAGCATTTT; CDR3 protein: CASSLGGAGSNQPQHF
CDR3 length: 13; J gene: TRBJ2-7; D gene: NA; V gene: TRBV28; clone size: many; CDR3 DNA: TGTGCCAGCAGTACTATACGGGCCTACGAGCAGTACTTC; CDR3 protein: CASSTIRAYEQYF
CDR3 length: 18; J gene: TRBJ1-1; D gene: NA; V gene: TRBV6-2/TRBV6-3; clone size: few; CDR3 DNA: TGTGCCAGCAGTTACCCTACTTGGACAGAAAAGCGTAACACTGAAGCTTTCTTT; CDR3 protein: CASSYPTWTEKRNTEAFF
CDR3 length: 15; J gene: TRBJ2-2; D gene: NA; V gene: TRBV11-3; clone size: NA; CDR3 DNA: TGTGCCAGCAGCGAGGACGGGAGCCGGGGAGGGGAGCTGTTTTTT; CDR3 protein: CASSEDGSRGGELFF
CDR3 length: 14; J gene: TRBJ2-7; D gene: NA; V gene: TRBV27; clone size: NA; CDR3 DNA: TGTGCCAGCAGTTTATCAGTCCCCTCCTACGAGCAGTACTTC; CDR3 protein: CASSLSVPSYEQYF
CDR3 length: 14; J gene: TRBJ2-5; D gene: NA; V gene: TRBV4-2; clone size: few; CDR3 DNA: TGTGCCAGCAGCCCTAGCGAGGGCCAAGAGACCCAGTACTTC; CDR3 protein: CASSPSEGQETQYF
CDR3 length: 16; J gene: TRBJ2-2; D gene: NA; V gene: TRBV5-1; clone size: NA; CDR3 DNA: TGCGCCAGCAGTCTGAGGGGTAGTGATAACACCGGGGAGCTGTTTTTT; CDR3 protein: CASSLRGSDNTGELFF
CDR3 length: 14; J gene: TRBJ2-3; D gene: TRBD1; V gene: TRBV20-1; clone size: many; CDR3 DNA: TGCAGTGCTGAGAGGACAGGGATCACAGATACGCAGTATTTT; CDR3 protein: CSAERTGITDTQYF
CDR3 length: 16; J gene: TRBJ1-2; D gene: NA; V gene: TRBV20-1; clone size: many; CDR3 DNA: TGCAGTGCTCCTCCTAACCGGGTGGCGGTCAACTATGGCTACACCTTC; CDR3 protein: CSAPPNRVAVNYGYTF
CDR3 length: 15; J gene: TRBJ2-2; D gene: NA; V gene: TRBV9; clone size: NA; CDR3 DNA: TGTGCCAGCAGCGTGGCGGGGTGGAACACCGGGGAGCTGTTTTTT; CDR3 protein: CASSVAGWNTGELFF
CDR3 length: 15; J gene: TRBJ1-5; D gene: TRBD1; V gene: TRBV2; clone size: few; CDR3 DNA: TGTGCCGGTCGTAGGGGACAGGGAGAAAATCAGCCCCAGCATTTT; CDR3 protein: CAGRRGQGENQPQHF
CDR3 length: 15; J gene: TRBJ2-1; D gene: TRBD1; V gene: TRBV24-1; clone size: few; CDR3 DNA: TGTGCCACCAGTGATGCCGGACAGGGGACCAATGAGCAGTTCTTC; CDR3 protein: CATSDAGQGTNEQFF
CDR3 length: 13; J gene: TRBJ1-5; D gene: NA; V gene: TRBV28; clone size: many; CDR3 DNA: TGTGCCAGCAGTTTCCTGGGCAATCAGCCCCAGCATTTT; CDR3 protein: CASSFLGNQPQHF
CDR3 length: 14; J gene: TRBJ2-5; D gene: TRBD1; V gene: TRBV7-6; clone size: few; CDR3 DNA: TGTGCCAGCAGCCCAAGACAGGGCAGAGAGACCCAGTACTTC; CDR3 protein: CASSPRQGRETQYF
CDR3 length: 14; J gene: TRBJ1-6; D gene: NA; V gene: TRBV7-2; clone size: many; CDR3 DNA: TGTGCCAGCAGCTTAGTGCGGGCAGCCTCACCCCTCCACTTT; CDR3 protein: CASSLVRAASPLHF
CDR3 length: 16; J gene: TRBJ2-3; D gene: TRBD2; V gene: TRBV20-1; clone size: many; CDR3 DNA: TGCAGTGCTAGGCCAAGAGGGAAACTAGCGACAGATACGCAGTATTTT; CDR3 protein: CSARPRGKLATDTQYF
CDR3 length: 15; J gene: TRBJ2-1; D gene: TRBD2; V gene: TRBV7-8; clone size: NA; CDR3 DNA: TGTGCCAGCGCGGGGAGCGGGGGCAGGTACAATGAGCAGTTCTTC; CDR3 protein: CASAGSGGRYNEQFF
CDR3 length: 13; J gene: TRBJ2-7; D gene: TRBD1; V gene: TRBV7-9; clone size: few; CDR3 DNA: TGTGCCAGCAGCACTGACAGGGGCTACGAGCAGTACTTC; CDR3 protein: CASSTDRGYEQYF
CDR3 length: 16; J gene: TRBJ2-7; D gene: NA; V gene: TRBV19; clone size: NA; CDR3 DNA: TGTGCCAGTAGTATAGTTAGCAGTCTATTCGTCTACGAGCAGTACTTC; CDR3 protein: CASSIVSSLFVYEQYF
CDR3 length: 14; J gene: TRBJ1-2; D gene: TRBD1; V gene: TRBV5-6; clone size: NA; CDR3 DNA: TGTGCCAGCAGAATCGGGACAGCTAACTATGGCTACACCTTC; CDR3 protein: CASRIGTANYGYTF